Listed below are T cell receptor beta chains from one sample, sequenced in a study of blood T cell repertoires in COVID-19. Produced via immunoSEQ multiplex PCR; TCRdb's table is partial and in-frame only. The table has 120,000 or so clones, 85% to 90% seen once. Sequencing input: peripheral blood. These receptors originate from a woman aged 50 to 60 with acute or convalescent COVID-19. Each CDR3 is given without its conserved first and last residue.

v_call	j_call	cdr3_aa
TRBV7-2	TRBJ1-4	ASSLSGGGNNEKLF
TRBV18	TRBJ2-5	ASSPSSGGQETQY
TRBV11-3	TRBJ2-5	ASSLGSGGGAYETQY
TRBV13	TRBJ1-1	ASSGDSMNTEAF
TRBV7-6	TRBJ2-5	ASSAGTPGVVETQY
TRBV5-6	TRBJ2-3	ASSTQQGSTDTQY
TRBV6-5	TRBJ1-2	ASSYWGGRKNYGYT
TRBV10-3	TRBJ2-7	AISWGDRGSYEQY
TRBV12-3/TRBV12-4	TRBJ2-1	ASSPGGYNEQF
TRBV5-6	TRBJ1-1	ASSLQGAVTEAF
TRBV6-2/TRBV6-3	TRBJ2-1	ASSYVRNEQF
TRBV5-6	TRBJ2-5	ASSFLLREQETQY
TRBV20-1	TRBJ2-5	SAIRGETQY
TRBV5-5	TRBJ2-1	ASSPPGTGLNYNEQF
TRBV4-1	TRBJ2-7	ASSFSGASSYEQY
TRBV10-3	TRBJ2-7	AISEPQTVYEQY
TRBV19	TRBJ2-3	ASNPGGGGFTDTQY
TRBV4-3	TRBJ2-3	ASSHAATDTQY
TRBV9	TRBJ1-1	ASSVDRMGGEAF
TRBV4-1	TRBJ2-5	ASSQIGTSKETQY
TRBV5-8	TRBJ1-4	ASSPGDEKLF
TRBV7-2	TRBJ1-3	ASSLGPTGHSGNTIY
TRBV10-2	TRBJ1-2	ASSIQNYGYT
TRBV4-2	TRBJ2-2	ASSQGAGAGTGELF
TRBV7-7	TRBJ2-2	ASSQAQGATGELF
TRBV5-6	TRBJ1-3	ASSPPGVNTIY
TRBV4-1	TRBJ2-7	ASSQGGGQAVYEQY
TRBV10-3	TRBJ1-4	AISESSSWPNEKLF
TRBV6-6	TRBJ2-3	ASSAPGDQHRDTQY
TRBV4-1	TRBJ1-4	ASSNPGGTNEKLF
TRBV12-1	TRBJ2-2	ASGRRQVNTGELF
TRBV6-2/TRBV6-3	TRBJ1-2	ASSYGSPGVGYT
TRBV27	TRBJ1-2	ASRPGTGDVGYT
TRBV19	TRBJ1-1	ASSSNTEAF
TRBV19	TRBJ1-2	ASKDPGQGVYGYT
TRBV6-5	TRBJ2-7	ASWKDGSGLYEQY
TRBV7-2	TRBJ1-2	ASSFNRGDGYT
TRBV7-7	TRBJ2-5	ASSLGLAGYQETQY
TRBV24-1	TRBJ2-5	ATSDSGTGLQETQY
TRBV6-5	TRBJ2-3	ASRNAGTDTQY
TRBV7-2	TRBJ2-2	ASSTPASGARGELF
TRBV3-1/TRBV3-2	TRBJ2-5	ASSPSREKETQY
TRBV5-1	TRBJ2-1	ASSLGQGEYNEQF
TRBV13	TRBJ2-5	ASSLGGGVETQY